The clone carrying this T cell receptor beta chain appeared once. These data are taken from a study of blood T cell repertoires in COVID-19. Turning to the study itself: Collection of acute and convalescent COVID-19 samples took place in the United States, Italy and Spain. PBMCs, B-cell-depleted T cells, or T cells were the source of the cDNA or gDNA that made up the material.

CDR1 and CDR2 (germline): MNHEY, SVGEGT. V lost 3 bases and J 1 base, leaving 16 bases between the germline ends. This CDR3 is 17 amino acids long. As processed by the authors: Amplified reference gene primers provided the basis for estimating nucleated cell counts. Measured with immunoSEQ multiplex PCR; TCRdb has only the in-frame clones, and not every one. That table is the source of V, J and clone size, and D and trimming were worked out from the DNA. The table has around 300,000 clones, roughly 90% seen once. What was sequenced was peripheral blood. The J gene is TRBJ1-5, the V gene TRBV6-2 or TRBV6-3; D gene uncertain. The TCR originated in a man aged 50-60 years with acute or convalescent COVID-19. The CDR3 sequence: CASSYEEGNLSNQPQHF. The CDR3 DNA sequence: TGTGCCAGCAGTTATGAGGAGGGTAATCTGAGCAATCAGCCCCAGCATTTT.